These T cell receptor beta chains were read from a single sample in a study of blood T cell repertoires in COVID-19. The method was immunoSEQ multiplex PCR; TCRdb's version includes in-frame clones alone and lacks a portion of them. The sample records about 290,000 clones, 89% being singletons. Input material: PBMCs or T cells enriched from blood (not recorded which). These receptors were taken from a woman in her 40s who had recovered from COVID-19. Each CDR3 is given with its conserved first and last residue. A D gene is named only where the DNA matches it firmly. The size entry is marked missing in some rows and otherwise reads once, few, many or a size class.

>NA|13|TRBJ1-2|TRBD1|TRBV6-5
CASSSGQGDGYTF
TGTGCCAGCAGTTCAGGACAGGGTGATGGCTACACCTTC
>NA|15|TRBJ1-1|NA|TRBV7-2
CASSLLAGKNTEAFF
TGTGCCAGCAGCTTATTAGCGGGGAAGAACACTGAAGCTTTCTTT
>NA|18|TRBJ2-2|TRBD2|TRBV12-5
CAAPTGTSGRADTGELFF
TGTGCTGCCCCGACCGGGACTAGCGGGAGGGCCGACACCGGGGAGCTGTTTTTT
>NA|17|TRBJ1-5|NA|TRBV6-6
CASSPRRRQGNYQPQHF
TGTGCCAGCAGTCCCAGAAGGCGGCAGGGGAACTATCAGCCCCAGCATTTT
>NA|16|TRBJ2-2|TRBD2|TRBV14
CASSQGRGKVTGELFF
TGTGCCAGCAGCCAAGGGCGGGGGAAGGTCACCGGGGAGCTGTTTTTT
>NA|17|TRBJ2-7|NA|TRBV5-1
CASSFWLSGGSSYEQYF
TGCGCCAGCAGCTTCTGGCTCAGCGGCGGATCATCCTACGAGCAGTACTTC
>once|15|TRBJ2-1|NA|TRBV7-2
CASSLDQGSYNEQFF
TGTGCCAGCAGCTTAGACCAGGGCTCCTACAATGAGCAGTTCTTC
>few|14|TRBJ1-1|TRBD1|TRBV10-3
CAISDRNMNTEAFF
TGTGCCATTTCGGACAGGAACATGAACACTGAAGCTTTCTTT
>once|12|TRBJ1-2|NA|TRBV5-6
CASRVTEYGYTF
TGTGCCAGCAGGGTTACTGAGTATGGCTACACCTTC
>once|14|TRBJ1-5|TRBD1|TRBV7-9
CASSSDREHQPQHF
TGTGCCAGCAGCTCGGACAGGGAGCATCAGCCCCAGCATTTT
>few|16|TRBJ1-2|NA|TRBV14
CASSQELGGEFYGYTF
TGTGCCAGCAGCCAAGAATTGGGGGGAGAGTTCTATGGCTACACCTTC
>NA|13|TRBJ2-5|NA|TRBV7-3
CASARGIQETQYF
TGTGCCAGCGCTCGGGGGATTCAAGAGACCCAGTACTTC
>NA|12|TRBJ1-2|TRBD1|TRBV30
CAWIQGRIGYTF
TGTGCCTGGATACAGGGGAGGATTGGCTACACCTTC
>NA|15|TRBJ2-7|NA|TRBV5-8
CASSVRSWGRYEQYF
TGTGCCAGCAGCGTACGGTCCTGGGGGCGCTACGAGCAGTACTTC
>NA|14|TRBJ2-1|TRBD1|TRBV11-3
CASSLTGGESEQFF
TGTGCCAGCAGCTTGACAGGGGGGGAGAGTGAGCAGTTCTTC
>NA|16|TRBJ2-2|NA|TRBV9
CASSDLPVMRPGELFF
TGTGCCAGCAGCGACCTCCCCGTGATGCGCCCCGGGGAGCTGTTTTTT
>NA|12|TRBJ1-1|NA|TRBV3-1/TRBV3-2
CASSQSYTEAFF
TGTGCCAGCAGCCAATCTTACACTGAAGCTTTCTTT
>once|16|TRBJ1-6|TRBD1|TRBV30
CAWRGQGSSYNSPLHF
TGTGCCTGGAGAGGACAGGGGAGCTCCTATAATTCACCCCTCCACTTT
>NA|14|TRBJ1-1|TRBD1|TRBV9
CASSADRQNTEAFF
TGTGCCAGCAGCGCGGACAGGCAGAACACTGAAGCTTTCTTT
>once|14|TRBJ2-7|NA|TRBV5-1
CASSPRDIHYEQYF
TGCGCCAGCAGCCCGAGGGACATTCACTACGAGCAGTACTTC
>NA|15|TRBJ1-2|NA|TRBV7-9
CASSSVWLTNYGYTF
TGTGCCAGCAGTTCGGTTTGGTTAACCAACTATGGCTACACCTTC
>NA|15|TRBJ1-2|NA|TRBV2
CASSESRTVPYGYTF
TGTGCCAGCAGTGAATCTCGGACAGTGCCTTATGGCTACACCTTC
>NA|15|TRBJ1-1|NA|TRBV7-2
CASSLSGQGITEAFF
TGTGCCAGCAGCTTATCGGGACAAGGGATCACTGAAGCTTTCTTT
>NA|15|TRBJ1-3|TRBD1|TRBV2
CASRIQGASGNTIYF
TGTGCCAGCAGAATACAGGGGGCTTCTGGAAACACCATATATTTT
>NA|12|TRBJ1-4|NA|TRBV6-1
CASSERTAKLFF
TGTGCCAGCAGTGAACGGACAGCAAAACTGTTTTTT
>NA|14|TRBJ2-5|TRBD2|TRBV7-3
CASSRTSDGETQYF
TGTGCCAGCAGCCGAACTAGCGACGGAGAGACCCAGTACTTC
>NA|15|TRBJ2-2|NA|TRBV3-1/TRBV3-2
CASSQGPSRTGELFF
TGTGCCAGCAGCCAAGGCCCCTCTCGGACCGGGGAGCTGTTTTTT
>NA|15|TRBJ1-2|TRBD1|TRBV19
CASQSPGQGARGYTF
TGTGCCAGCCAGTCGCCGGGACAGGGGGCGCGTGGCTACACCTTC
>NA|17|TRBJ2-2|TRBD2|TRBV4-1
CASSQDFRRGGSGELFF
TGCGCCAGCAGCCAAGATTTTCGGCGGGGGGGCAGCGGGGAGCTGTTTTTT
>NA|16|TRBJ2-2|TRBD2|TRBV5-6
CASSMGFAGATGELFF
TGTGCCAGCAGCATGGGGTTTGCGGGAGCCACCGGGGAGCTGTTTTTT
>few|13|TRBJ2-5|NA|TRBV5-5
CASSLLAGETQYF
TGTGCCAGCAGCTTACTAGCTGGGGAGACCCAGTACTTC
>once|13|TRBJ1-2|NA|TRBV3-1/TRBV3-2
CASSRQAVYGYTF
TGTGCCAGCAGCCGTCAGGCCGTCTATGGCTACACCTTC
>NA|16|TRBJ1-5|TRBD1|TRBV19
CASSIGRDRFNQPQHF
TGTGCCAGTAGTATCGGCCGGGACAGATTCAATCAGCCCCAGCATTTT
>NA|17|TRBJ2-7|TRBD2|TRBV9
CASSGGTTSGSAYEQYF
TGTGCCAGCAGCGGAGGCACAACTAGCGGGAGCGCATACGAGCAGTACTTC
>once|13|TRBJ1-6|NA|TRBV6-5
CASTLRGTSPLHF
TGTGCCAGCACCCTGCGGGGAACGTCACCCCTCCACTTT
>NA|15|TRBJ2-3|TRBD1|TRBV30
CAWSGAGGGSDTQYF
TGTGCCTGGAGTGGGGCAGGGGGCGGCTCAGATACGCAGTATTTT
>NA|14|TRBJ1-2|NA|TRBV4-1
CASSQGGPSYGYTF
TGCGCCAGCAGCCAAGGGGGGCCCAGCTATGGCTACACCTTC
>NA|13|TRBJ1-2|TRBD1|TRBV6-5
CASSRWDSRGYTF
TGTGCCAGCAGCAGATGGGACAGCCGTGGCTACACCTTC
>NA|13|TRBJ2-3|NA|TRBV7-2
CASSWRSTDTQYF
TGTGCCAGCAGCTGGAGAAGCACAGATACGCAGTATTTT
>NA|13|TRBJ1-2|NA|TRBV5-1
CASSPDTFYGYTF
TGCGCCAGCAGCCCGGACACGTTCTATGGCTACACCTTC
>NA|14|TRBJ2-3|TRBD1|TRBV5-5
CASSLRDSTDTQYF
TGTGCCAGCAGCTTGAGGGACAGTACAGATACGCAGTATTTT